Detailed here is one TCR beta chain. Its cognate antigen is unknown. Trimming took off 6 bases at V and 7 bases at J, with 19 bases between the two ends. The CDR3 is 14 residues long. Per the germline V gene, CDR1 is SNHLY and CDR2 is FYNNEI. Method: immunoSEQ multiplex PCR; TCRdb's copy keeps in-frame clones and lacks some. The sample records about 70,000 clones, 85% to 95% being singletons. This specimen comes from a study of T cell clonotyping in hematopoietic cell transplantation. Notes on the study in general: Cells were unsorted, so CD4 and CD8 contributions were not separated. Few recipient clonotypes overlapped donors; over 97% were de novo at given depth. Pathologically expanded recipient clonotypes increased progressively from day 30 to day 180 as diversity fell.

The specimen was peripheral blood mononuclear cells. The chain uses TRBV2 and TRBJ2-7; possibly TRBD1 or TRBD2 for D (5 bases each). The receptor's source is a man over 45 in good health. Some clones in this sample may be carry-over from other donors' samples. The CDR3 sequence is CASSAGTRIGEQYF. The CDR3 DNA reads as TGTGCCAGCAGCGCCGGGACGAGGATTGGGGAGCAGTACTTC. The full variable domain, with the rest looked up from reference TRBV2 and TRBJ2-7, is EPEVTQTPSHQVTQMGQEVILRCVPISNHLYFYWYRQILGQKVEFLVSFYNNEISEKSEIFDDQFSVERPDGSNFTLKIRSTKLEDSAMYFCASSAGTRIGEQYFGPGTRLTVT.